Shown below are 21 T cell receptor beta chains from a single sample sequenced in a study of T-cell memory formation after mild COVID-19. TCRdb re-derived calls from the 5' RACE reads in MiXCR, one entry per CDR3 protein. The sample contains around 50,000 distinct CDR3 sequences, around a quarter of which appear only once. The sequenced sample consisted of PBMCs or a T cell subset sorted from them (not recorded which). The receptors here all came from a man younger than 35 who had mild COVID-19 (a few samples of this study predate the infection). Cell type and time point are not known.

This clonotype was picked up a small number of times. The chain employs TRBV4-1 and TRBJ2-3; D is perhaps TRBD2 (6 bases). Germline V lookup: CDR1 MGHRA, CDR2 YSYEKL. The CDR3 has 15 amino acids. The V gene lost 2 bases and the J gene lost 6 bases, with 15 bases spanning the gap. DNA of the CDR3: TGCGCCAGCAGCCAACGGTGGGTTGGAGGGGATACGCAGTATTTT. Translated, it gives CASSQRWVGGDTQYF.

The chain employs TRBV7-9 and TRBJ2-3, with D perhaps assigned TRBD1 or TRBD2 (6 bases each). Trimming took off 1 base at V and 2 bases at J, with 16 bases between the two ends. This CDR3 contains 17 residues. The germline V gene has CDR1 SEHNR and CDR2 FQNEAQ (reference sequence). Here the CDR3 reads CASSLVFQGRDTDTQYF. CDR3 sequence (DNA): TGTGCCAGCAGCTTAGTGTTTCAGGGGCGGGACACAGATACGCAGTATTTT. Full variable domain (remainder filled in from reference TRBV7-9 and TRBJ2-3): DTGVSQNPRHKITKRGQNVTFRCDPISEHNRLYWYRQTLGQGPEFLTYFQNEAQLEKSRLLSDRFSAERPKGSFSTLEIQRTEQGDSAMYLCASSLVFQGRDTDTQYFGPGTRLTVL.

Many counts were recorded for this clonotype. The chain recombines TRBV7-9 with TRBJ2-3, with 11 bases aligning to TRBD2. The CDR3 consists of 16 residues. With V trimmed by 4 bases and J by 2 bases, 5 bases remained unmatched. CDR1 and CDR2 from the germline V gene are SEHNR and FQNEAQ (reference sequence). Here the CDR3 DNA reads TGTGCCAGCAGCTCTTGGACTAGCGGGTTCACAGATACGCAGTATTTT. It translates to CASSSWTSGFTDTQYF. The complete variable domain, with remaining parts taken from reference TRBV7-9 and TRBJ2-3, reads DTGVSQNPRHKITKRGQNVTFRCDPISEHNRLYWYRQTLGQGPEFLTYFQNEAQLEKSRLLSDRFSAERPKGSFSTLEIQRTEQGDSAMYLCASSSWTSGFTDTQYFGPGTRLTVL.

The sample holds a few counts of this clonotype. The chain carries TRBV4-3 and TRBJ2-3, with D tentatively TRBD2 (5 bases). Per the germline V gene, CDR1 is LGHNA and CDR2 is YSLEER. Trimming took 1 base from V and 6 from J, leaving 14 bases between them. This CDR3 contains 15 residues. CDR3 amino acids: CASSQGPRGADTQYF. In DNA, the CDR3 is TGCGCCAGCAGCCAAGGCCCACGGGGAGCCGATACGCAGTATTTT.

This clonotype was picked up a small number of times. The chain employs TRBV4-2 and TRBJ2-6, with D perhaps given as TRBD1 or TRBD2 (5 bases each). This CDR3 is built from 16 residues. Trimming left V 5 bases short and J 0 bases short, with 11 bases between. Germline-derived CDR1 and CDR2 are LGHNA and YNFKEQ. CDR3 protein: CASSDRDGSGANVLTF. CDR3 DNA sequence: TGTGCCAGCAGCGACCGGGACGGCTCTGGGGCCAACGTCCTGACTTTC.

This clonotype has more than one count but fewer than ten. The DNA of the CDR3 is TGTGCCAGCAGTCCGACAGCCAGTTACTATGGCTACACCTTC. Protein: CASSPTASYYGYTF. J is TRBJ1-2 and V is TRBV12-3 or TRBV12-4; tentatively, D is TRBD1 (5 bases). CDR3 length equals 14 residues. V was shortened by 5 bases and J by 3 bases, with 13 bases between the two germline ends.

This clonotype ranks as medium-sized (0.01 to 0.1%). The chain has TRBV20-1 and TRBJ2-7; 7 bases fit TRBD1. The V gene end was trimmed by 3 bases and the J gene end by 3 bases; junction bases not matched to a gene: 5. Germline CDR1 DFQATT, CDR2 SNEGSKA (reference sequence). This CDR3 region has 13 residues. The CDR3 DNA follows: TGCAGTGCTAGGACAGGGATCCGCTACGAGCAGTACTTC. The encoded protein is CSARTGIRYEQYF.

The CDR3: CASSIGTGMGEQYF. The CDR3 nucleotides read TGTGCCAGTAGTATTGGGACAGGGATGGGAGAGCAGTACTTC. The V call is TRBV19, the J call TRBJ2-7; TRBD1 aligns across 9 bases. The ends lost 3 bases at V and 7 bases at J; junction bases unmatched: 7. Germline V CDR1 and CDR2: LNHDA, SQIVND (reference sequence). The CDR3 is 14 residues long.

This chain connects TRBV5-1 to TRBJ2-5; D is ambiguous. V lost 4 bases to trimming and J lost 7 bases, with 14 bases between them. Germline CDR1 is SGHRS and CDR2 is YFSETQ. The CDR3 loop spans 13 amino acids. The CDR3 reads CASSTDSPRTQYF. CDR3 sequence (DNA): TGCGCCAGCAGCACCGACTCACCTAGGACCCAGTACTTC.

This clonotype was counted a few times. CDR3 DNA: TGCAGTGCTAGTCAGCCCGCGGGGGGCACAGATACGCAGTATTTT. The encoded protein is CSASQPAGGTDTQYF. The chain recombines TRBV20-1 with TRBJ2-3, with 7 bases aligning to TRBD2. CDR1 DFQATT and CDR2 SNEGSKA come from the germline V gene (reference sequence). The junction had 7 bases not matched to a gene; V was cut back by 3 bases and J by 1 base. This CDR3 spans 15 amino acids.

This clonotype was counted a single time. At one boundary the junction diverges from the germline segment, which might be a read error. The J gene is TRBJ2-3, the V gene TRBV29-1, with TRBD1 matching over 9 bases. This CDR3 comprises 11 residues. Germline CDR1 reads SQVTM; CDR2 reads ANQGSEA. As DNA, the CDR3 is TGCAGCTTACAAAGGGACAGGGTTACCAACTTT. It codes for CSLQRDRVTNF.

This clonotype has a single count. The V call is TRBV18, the J call TRBJ2-5; 7 bases match TRBD1. V dropped 6 bases and J dropped 4; count of bases not matched to a gene: 11. The CDR3 has 15 residues. Germline CDR1 is KGHSH and CDR2 is LQKENI. CDR3 coding DNA: TGTGCCAGCTCCCCCGGAAAGGGGGCAGGAGAGACCCAGTACTTC. Its protein is CASSPGKGAGETQYF.

J is TRBJ1-6 and V is TRBV28; D perhaps matches TRBD1 (5 bases). Trimming stripped 8 bases from V and 3 bases from J, with 14 bases between. Germline-derived CDR1 and CDR2 are MDHEN and SYDVKM. The CDR3 runs 15 residues. The CDR3 here is CASGSGEGYNSPLHF. The DNA of the CDR3 is TGTGCCAGCGGATCGGGGGAGGGCTATAATTCACCCCTCCACTTT.

This clonotype has more than one count but fewer than ten. The chain is built from TRBV25-1 and TRBJ2-7, with D possibly TRBD2 on 6 matching bases. The germline V gene has CDR1 MGHDK and CDR2 SYGVNS. V lost 10 bases to trimming and J lost 6 bases, with 16 bases between them. The CDR3 is made up of 12 amino acids. CDR3 amino acids: CATSGGEVEQYF. The CDR3 bases are TGTGCCACCTCCGGAGGGGAGGTCGAGCAGTACTTC.

The chain recombines TRBV29-1 with TRBJ2-7, with D hard to call. Per germline, CDR1 SQVTM and CDR2 ANQGSEA. Trimming shortened V by 7 bases and J by 1 base, and 14 bases separated the two germline ends. The CDR3 runs to 13 residues. The CDR3 DNA sequence: TGCAGCGCGGAAGGACCGGGTTCCTACGAGCAGTACTTC. This codes for CSAEGPGSYEQYF.

The J gene is TRBJ1-1, the V gene TRBV29-1; 8 positions agree with TRBD1. Germline lookup yields CDR1 SQVTM and CDR2 ANQGSEA. This CDR3 contains 11 residues. V lost 7 bases, J lost 4 bases, and 2 bases stayed unmatched. The CDR3: CSGQGSTEAFF. In DNA, the CDR3 is TGCAGCGGACAGGGGAGCACTGAAGCTTTCTTT.

V and J are TRBV12-3 or TRBV12-4 and TRBJ2-3; D possibly corresponds to TRBD1 (6 bases). The V end was cut by 6 bases, the J end by 0 bases, with 13 bases between. This CDR3 spans 15 amino acids. CDR3 protein: CASSPGTTSTDTQYF. The CDR3 DNA reads TGTGCCAGCAGCCCCGGGACAACTAGCACAGATACGCAGTATTTT.

The chain employs TRBV10-3 and TRBJ2-7; 7 bases align to TRBD1. The CDR3 has 14 residues. V was pared by 6 bases and J by 6 bases, with 11 bases of the junction left unmatched. The germline V gene encodes CDR1 ENHRY and CDR2 SYGVKD. The CDR3 here is CAIRGTALPREQYF. The DNA for the CDR3 is TGTGCCATCAGGGGGACAGCGTTGCCTCGCGAGCAGTACTTC.

This clonotype was detected a few times. V and J are TRBV12-3 or TRBV12-4 and TRBJ2-7; D might be TRBD1 or TRBD2, each matching 5 bases. Trimming stripped 5 bases from V and 3 bases from J, with 14 bases between. The CDR3 covers 14 residues. The chain's CDR3 is CASSPRDRVYEQYF. In DNA form, the CDR3 reads TGTGCCAGCAGTCCAAGGGACCGGGTCTACGAGCAGTACTTC.

The chain has TRBV12-3 or TRBV12-4 and TRBJ2-5; TRBD2 aligns across 7 bases. CDR3 size: 15 residues. With 5 bases clipped from V and 5 bases from J, the junction kept 11 bases outside the gene matches. The CDR3 sequence: CASSPTGTITETQYF. CDR3 coding DNA: TGTGCCAGCAGTCCCACCGGGACTATAACTGAGACCCAGTACTTC.

This clonotype has only a few counts. The chain employs TRBV24-1 and TRBJ2-2; D uncertain. The CDR3 sequence is 13 residues long. Trimming removed 5 bases at V and 6 bases at J, with 9 bases between. Per germline, CDR1 KGHDR and CDR2 SFDVKD. The CDR3 DNA reads as TGTGCCACCAGTGCCGGGTTTGCCGGGGAGCTGTTTTTT. Its protein product is CATSAGFAGELFF.